Shown below are 19 T cell receptor beta chains from a single sample sequenced in a study of PD-L1 blockade in urothelial cancer. Here immunoSEQ multiplex PCR was the method, and the copy in TCRdb shows in-frame clones only, minus some. The repertoire holds 35,000 to 45,000 clones, with more than 75% as singletons. Time point reported: peripheral blood 6 weeks after treatment start. The sample in question was PBMCs, obtained around atezolizumab (anti-PD-L1) treatment. The source of these receptors is a man aged 35-49 years with urothelial cancer.

The rearrangement uses TRBV25-1 and TRBJ2-2; TRBD2 agrees at 7 bases. The CDR3 length is 15 residues. Germline-derived CDR1 and CDR2 are MGHDK and SYGVNS. The junction had 5 bases not matched to a gene; V was cut back by 6 bases and J by 1 base. The DNA for the CDR3 is TGTGCCAGCAGGATGGGGGGGAGGAACACCGGGGAGCTGTTTTTT. Translating gives CASRMGGRNTGELFF.

This sequence joins TRBV30 and TRBJ2-5; a weak D match, TRBD2 (6 bases). The CDR3 contains 14 residues. V gave up 4 bases and J gave up 0 bases, with 12 bases separating them. The germline CDR1 and CDR2 sequences are GTSNPN and SVGIG (reference sequence). CDR3: CAWTDIADQETQYF. CDR3 bases: TGTGCCTGGACTGATATAGCGGACCAAGAGACCCAGTACTTC. Using reference TRBV30 and TRBJ2-5 for the parts outside the CDR3, the full variable domain is SQTIHQWPATLVQPVGSPLSLECTVEGTSNPNLYWYRQAAGRGLQLLFYSVGIGQISSEVPQNLSASRPQDRQFILSSKKLLLSDSGFYLCAWTDIADQETQYFGPGTRLLVL.

J is TRBJ1-2 and V is TRBV15; 7 bases line up with TRBD1. The germline CDR1 and CDR2 sequences are LNHNV and YYDKDF (reference sequence). V dropped 2 bases and J dropped 4; count of bases not matched to a gene: 7. The CDR3 sequence is 15 residues long. CDR3 in amino acids: CATSRPGRGVYGYTF. The CDR3 DNA follows: TGTGCCACCAGCAGACCGGGCAGGGGGGTCTATGGCTACACCTTC.

The chain carries TRBV6-1 and TRBJ1-5; a weak D match, TRBD1 (6 bases). CDR3 length: 17 amino acids. Deletions cut 2 bases from V and 3 bases from J, with 17 bases between. CDR1 and CDR2 (germline): MNHNS, SASEGT. CDR3 sequence reads: CASSEFNKGVLNQPQHF. For the CDR3, the DNA is TGTGCCAGCAGTGAATTTAATAAGGGGGTGCTCAATCAGCCCCAGCATTTT.

The rearrangement uses TRBV2 and TRBJ1-3; TRBD1 matches at 7 bases. Germline loops: CDR1 SNHLY, CDR2 FYNNEI. The CDR3 runs 16 residues. Unmatched junction bases numbered 7, after V lost 4 bases and J lost 1 base. In nucleotides, the CDR3 is TGTGCCAGCAGTGGGTTTTTCAGGGGGTCTGGAAACACCATATATTTT. Its translation: CASSGFFRGSGNTIYF.

The chain combines TRBV5-1 with TRBJ2-7; 9 bases are shared with TRBD2. Trimming cost V 5 bases and J 0 bases; bases outside gene matches: 9. The CDR3 is made up of 16 amino acids. In germline, CDR1 is SGHRS, CDR2 YFSETQ. The CDR3: CASSPKGTSLSYEQYF. The DNA of the CDR3 is TGCGCCAGCAGTCCGAAAGGGACTAGCCTCTCCTACGAGCAGTACTTC.

This clone occurred once. The gene calls are TRBV5-1 and TRBJ2-2, with 12 bases lining up with TRBD2. Germline CDR1 reads SGHRS; CDR2 reads YFSETQ. V dropped 3 bases and J dropped 4; count of bases not matched to a gene: 16. The CDR3 consists of 20 residues. The DNA of the CDR3 is TGCGCCAGCAGCTCGCCGACTAGCGGGAGTAATGTTAGATTCACCGGGGAGCTGTTTTTT. This sequence encodes CASSSPTSGSNVRFTGELFF.

A single count supports this clone. J is TRBJ2-1 and V is TRBV7-2, with a tentative D call TRBD1 (6 bases). V shed 0 bases and J shed 4 bases, with 7 bases lying between them. Germline loops: CDR1 SGHTA, CDR2 FQGNSA. The CDR3 consists of 14 residues. The DNA for the CDR3 is TGTGCCAGCAGCTTAGCTCAGGGGTACAATGAGCAGTTCTTC. This gives the protein CASSLAQGYNEQFF. The full variable domain, rest sourced from reference TRBV7-2 and TRBJ2-1, is GAGVSQSPSNKVTEKGKDVELRCDPISGHTALYWYRQSLGQGLEFLIYFQGNSAPDKSGLPSDRFSAERTGGSVSTLTIQRTQQEDSAVYLCASSLAQGYNEQFFGPGTRLTVL.

This clone has a single count. The chain combines TRBV7-2 with TRBJ2-7; no clear D gene. The V gene lost 3 bases and the J gene lost 2 bases, with 8 bases spanning the gap. The germline gives CDR1 SGHTA, CDR2 FQGNSA. This CDR3 is 13 amino acids long. CDR3 nucleotides: TGTGCCAGCAGCTTCGTCCCAGCCTACGAGCAGTACTTC. Translation: CASSFVPAYEQYF.

The chain joins TRBV9 to TRBJ2-1, with 14 bases that match TRBD2. This CDR3 has 15 amino acids. V was pared by 5 bases and J by 5 bases, with 3 bases of the junction left unmatched. The germline CDR1 and CDR2 sequences are SGDLS and YYNGEE. CDR3: CASSETSGRDNEQFF. CDR3 coding DNA: TGTGCCAGCAGTGAGACTAGCGGGAGGGACAATGAGCAGTTCTTC.

The V and J genes are TRBV29-1 and TRBJ2-5; D perhaps matches TRBD1 (5 bases). The CDR3 contains 12 residues. Trimming removed 6 bases at V and 5 bases at J, with 13 bases between. Germline V CDR1 and CDR2: SQVTM, ANQGSEA. The CDR3 DNA reads as TGCAGCGTCAATTCAGGGCCGGAGACCCAGTACTTC. Protein: CSVNSGPETQYF.

By sample fraction, this clone is medium-sized (0.01 to 0.1%). The rearrangement joins TRBV27 to TRBJ1-2; D remains ambiguous. Germline CDR1 is MNHEY and CDR2 is SMNVEV (reference sequence). This CDR3 contains 13 residues. V was shortened by 6 bases and J by 3 bases, with 11 bases between the two germline ends. The CDR3 reads CASSPHKYYGYTF. Written as DNA, the CDR3 is TGTGCCAGCAGCCCACACAAGTACTATGGCTACACCTTC.

The chain has TRBV6-1 and TRBJ2-1; D is uncertain. Germline-derived CDR1 and CDR2 are MNHNS and SASEGT. The CDR3 runs to 13 residues. Trimming took 3 bases from V and 8 from J, leaving 11 bases between them. The CDR3, as DNA: TGTGCCAGCAGTGATATCCTGTCCGATGAGCAGTTCTTC. This codes for CASSDILSDEQFF.

The chain links TRBV6-1 to TRBJ2-1; 8 bases line up with TRBD2. Germline assignment: CDR1 MNHNS and CDR2 SASEGT. The J segment lost 0 bases and the V segment lost 4 bases, leaving 8 bases of the junction unmatched. The CDR3 runs to 17 residues. The CDR3: CASSVTSGGSSYNEQFF. CDR3 DNA sequence: TGTGCCAGCAGTGTTACTAGCGGAGGGAGCTCCTACAATGAGCAGTTCTTC.

The chain has TRBV2 and TRBJ2-3, with D maybe TRBD2 (6 bases). Trimming pared 2 bases from V and 1 base from J, leaving 16 bases between. The CDR3 consists of 17 residues. Looked up from germline, CDR1 is SNHLY and CDR2 is FYNNEI. The CDR3 loop is CASSEMKLAVRTDTQYF. The CDR3 coding sequence is TGTGCCAGCAGTGAAATGAAGTTAGCGGTCCGCACAGATACGCAGTATTTT. The variable domain in full, with the rest retrieved from reference TRBV2 and TRBJ2-3, is EPEVTQTPSHQVTQMGQEVILRCVPISNHLYFYWYRQILGQKVEFLVSFYNNEISEKSEIFDDQFSVERPDGSNFTLKIRSTKLEDSAMYFCASSEMKLAVRTDTQYFGPGTRLTVL.

This clone appeared a single time. In nucleotides, the CDR3 is TGTGCCAGCAGCTTGGGACAGGCTGGCTACACCTTC. Translated: CASSLGQAGYTF. V and J are TRBV7-2 and TRBJ1-2; 8 positions agree with TRBD1. Germline loops: CDR1 SGHTA, CDR2 FQGNSA. The CDR3 runs 12 residues. V shed 3 bases, J shed 7 bases, and the junction held 1 base outside the gene matches.

The chain carries TRBV4-2 and TRBJ2-3, with D possibly TRBD2 on 5 matching bases. The CDR3 totals 16 residues. Trimming took off 0 bases at V and 5 bases at J, with 15 bases between the two ends. The germline V gene has CDR1 LGHNA and CDR2 YNFKEQ. The CDR3 protein is CASSQEALGRVDTQYF. CDR3 bases: TGTGCCAGCAGCCAAGAAGCACTAGGACGGGTAGATACGCAGTATTTT.

This rearrangement joins TRBV6-1 to TRBJ1-2; D ambiguous. CDR3 size: 12 residues. The V gene lost 8 bases and the J gene lost 2 bases, with 9 bases spanning the gap. In germline, CDR1 is MNHNS, CDR2 SASEGT. CDR3 region: CASSQSNYGYTF. CDR3 DNA: TGTGCCAGCTCTCAGTCCAACTATGGCTACACCTTC.

This clone occurred a few times. The chain has TRBV9 and TRBJ1-1; 7 bases are shared with TRBD1. The CDR3 runs 13 residues. Germline V gene data show CDR1 as SGDLS and CDR2 as YYNGEE. The junction had 7 bases not matched to a gene; V was cut back by 6 bases and J by 5 bases. The CDR3 sequence: CASTALGQTEAFF. The CDR3 nucleotides are TGTGCCAGCACCGCCCTGGGACAGACTGAAGCTTTCTTT.